This T cell receptor (beta chain) stems from a study of memory CD4+ T cells and cytomegalovirus serostatus (dated by TCRdb to about 2019). Regarding the study in general: The approximately 35 healthy Belgian adults in the cohort included 9 who were CMV seropositive and roughly 25 who were CMV seronegative. The study sequenced CD4+ memory TCRbeta repertoires of a Belgian cohort with known cytomegalovirus serostatus to replicate a published TCR-based CMV serostatus classifier. Overall study results and their limits: The results were interpreted as suggesting that the CMV-associated TCR signature is mostly present in the CD4+ memory repertoire. For predicting CMV serostatus, the median bootstrapped AUC was about 0.94 using the original framework and approximately 0.91 using a US-trained random forest. Only CD4+CD45RO+ memory cells were sequenced, in contrast to the original study, which included naive and memory CD4+ and CD8+ populations. Among the 150 or so previously reported CMV-associated TCRbeta sequences, over 65 showed up in the CD4+ memory repertoires, with each one found in between one and five individuals. A median bootstrapped AUC of almost 0.96 with a 95% CI of 0.76-1.00 was achieved on the Belgian cohort by the original-framework classifier.

Remarks on this clone: Its antigen has not been determined. There are no base qualities to consult, and no much larger clone falls within one base.

Single viable CD3+CD4+CD8-CD45RO+ cells were sorted as memory CD4+ T cells on a FACSAria II. CMV serostatus was determined with a Roche Elecsys assay detecting serum IgG against CMV pp150, pp28, p38 and p52. Once the samples were thawed, total CD4+ T cells were enriched through positive selection using CD4 magnetic microbeads. The samples came from a separate study whose specific focus was interrogating the CD4+ T cell memory repertoire. Following standard operating procedures, peripheral blood mononuclear cells were isolated and cryopreserved, while serum was kept at -80 degrees C. The staining used CD3-PerCP (BW264/56), CD4-APC (RPA-T4), CD45RO-PE (UCHT1) and CD8-Pacific Orange (3B5) antibodies, and Sytox blue was used to exclude non-viable cells. The CDR3, cysteine through phenylalanine, is 14 amino acids long. Only the CDR3 region is kept as DNA, spanning 42 bases read in frame from base 1. The germline V gene gives CDR1 as ENHRY and CDR2 as SYGVKD. V is trimmed back by 6 bases and J by 2 bases, and the junction contains 4 bases that no gene match accounts for.

The Quick-DNA Microprep Kit was used to extract genomic DNA from the sorted cells. TCRbeta DNA was amplified with the immunoSEQ hsTCRbeta kit following the manufacturer's protocol. TCRbeta libraries were sequenced on an Illumina MiSeq instrument. Regarding the original processing steps: Once out-of-frame sequences had been removed, 2,204,828 distinct TCRbeta sequences were left, which works out to an average of about 66,813 per individual. Each individual was scored using the number of 150 to 200 previously reported CMV-associated TCRbeta sequences that the individual carried and the total number of productive distinct TCRbeta sequences. A beta-binomial model was reimplemented in Python, and scikit-learn random forests with default parameters were trained on data from the US cohort. Classifier performance on the Belgian cohort was reported as the median AUC with percentile confidence intervals calculated over 10,000 bootstrap iterations. TCRdb took over this immuneACCESS table, retaining in-frame rearrangements with V and J assigned. Such tables are incomplete; in checked studies, under half of the missing clones stem from an unresolved V gene, and the remainder is unexplained. V, J and clone size reflect that table, while D and trimming were determined from the DNA. This sample gives some 26,000 clones in total; approximately 80% of them show up just once. The ten largest clones capture less than 1.3% of the sample.

This TCR came from an adult in good health and CMV-seronegative. The chain is made from TRBV10-3 and TRBJ2-3; TRBD2 lines up with 8 middle nucleotides. The sequencing input was memory CD4+ T cells from blood. The CDR3 loop reads CAIRLAGYTDTQYF. The DNA reads TGTGCCATCAGGCTAGCGGGTTACACAGATACGCAGTATTTT.